The clone carrying this T cell receptor (beta chain) was recorded once. What it recognizes is unknown. The data were obtained in a study of CD8 T cells in Susac syndrome. J was trimmed by 9 bases and V by 6 bases; bases with no gene match: 5. This CDR3 has 14 amino acids. Germline V gene data show CDR1 as MDHEN and CDR2 as SYDVKM. Sequencing of TCR beta, carried out with a high-throughput approach, was applied to CD8+ and CD4+ T cells from the blood. Negative isolation was applied to CD8+ and CD4+ T cells, and FACS enrichment was applied to TEMRA cells. RNA amounts of roughly 0.5 to 1 ug underwent reverse transcription with random hexamers. Multiplex immunoSEQ PCR targeted 54 Vbeta and 13 Jbeta TCR beta segments. Via MiXCR, TCRdb re-called the immunoSEQ multiplex PCR reads, giving one row per CDR3 protein. In the table there are tens of thousands of distinct CDR3 sequences, 90% to 95% of which are singletons.

The study's findings and limits: In its TCR sequencing and HLA analysis, the study acknowledged that the number of individuals was relatively small.

The chain uses TRBV28 and TRBJ2-2; 12 nucleotides agree with TRBD1. Sequenced sample: CD8+ T cells from PBMCs. The receptor's source is a human donor in good health. In DNA form, the CDR3 reads TGTGCCAGCAGCCCCGGGACAGGGGGCCGGGAGCTGTTTTTT. Translated: CASSPGTGGRELFF.